The rows below give T cell receptor beta chains drawn from one sample of a study of OX40 agonist ivuxolimab in advanced cancers. Profiled with immunoSEQ multiplex PCR; TCRdb holds only in-frame clones, not every one. The sample includes some 74,000 clones, around 92% seen only once; the top ten take approximately 7%. This material consisted of CD4+ or CD8+ T cells sorted from blood, taken in a trial of the OX40 agonist ivuxolimab. Receptor source: an adult with an advanced solid tumor such as melanoma, head and neck, liver or kidney cancer. CDR3s include the opening cysteine and the closing phenylalanine or tryptophan. The D gene is left open where the match is weak. A clone size is listed for some rows: how often the clone was seen (once, few, many), or a class if it is expanded.

clone size: once; J gene: TRBJ1-3; V gene: TRBV30; D gene: -; CDR3 length: 12; CDR3 protein: CAYSTGGNTIYF; CDR3 DNA: TGTGCCTATTCCACAGGGGGAAACACCATATATTTT
clone size: -; J gene: TRBJ2-7; V gene: TRBV2; D gene: TRBD2; CDR3 length: 14; CDR3 protein: CASKEREASYEQYF; CDR3 DNA: TGTGCCAGCAAGGAGCGGGAGGCTTCCTACGAGCAGTACTTC
clone size: -; J gene: TRBJ1-2; V gene: TRBV6-1; D gene: TRBD1; CDR3 length: 13; CDR3 protein: CATRGQGHYGYTF; CDR3 DNA: TGTGCCACCCGAGGACAGGGCCACTATGGCTACACCTTC
clone size: -; J gene: TRBJ1-1; V gene: TRBV2; D gene: -; CDR3 length: 13; CDR3 protein: CASDGRLSTEAFF; CDR3 DNA: TGTGCCAGCGATGGCAGGCTTAGCACTGAAGCTTTCTTT
clone size: -; J gene: TRBJ2-7; V gene: TRBV6-1; D gene: TRBD2; CDR3 length: 16; CDR3 protein: CASSEALTSGPYEQYF; CDR3 DNA: TGTGCCAGCAGTGAAGCGCTAACTAGCGGACCCTACGAGCAGTACTTC
clone size: -; J gene: TRBJ2-1; V gene: TRBV29-1; D gene: -; CDR3 length: 15; CDR3 protein: CSVRPGLSSYNEQFF; CDR3 DNA: TGCAGCGTTCGTCCCGGATTAAGCTCCTACAATGAGCAGTTCTTC
clone size: -; J gene: TRBJ2-7; V gene: TRBV5-4; D gene: TRBD2; CDR3 length: 14; CDR3 protein: CASSYSGRVTEQYF; CDR3 DNA: TGTGCCAGCAGCTATAGCGGGAGGGTCACTGAGCAGTACTTC
clone size: -; J gene: TRBJ1-1; V gene: TRBV19; D gene: -; CDR3 length: 15; CDR3 protein: CASSIGGSLNTEAFF; CDR3 DNA: TGTGCCAGTAGTATTGGGGGGTCTCTGAACACTGAAGCTTTCTTT
clone size: once; J gene: TRBJ2-3; V gene: TRBV30; D gene: TRBD1; CDR3 length: 15; CDR3 protein: CAWSVTGGSTDTQYF; CDR3 DNA: TGTGCCTGGAGTGTCACAGGGGGGAGCACAGATACGCAGTATTTT
clone size: -; J gene: TRBJ2-3; V gene: TRBV4-1; D gene: -; CDR3 length: 14; CDR3 protein: CASSQDFSTDTQYF; CDR3 DNA: TGCGCCAGCAGCCAAGACTTTAGCACAGATACGCAGTATTTT
clone size: -; J gene: TRBJ2-7; V gene: TRBV19; D gene: TRBD2; CDR3 length: 14; CDR3 protein: CASPSAGLAYEQYF; CDR3 DNA: TGTGCCAGCCCTTCCGCGGGACTAGCCTACGAGCAGTACTTC
clone size: -; J gene: TRBJ2-7; V gene: TRBV28; D gene: TRBD2; CDR3 length: 19; CDR3 protein: CASSWGASGRSLGADEQYF; CDR3 DNA: TGTGCCAGCAGTTGGGGGGCTAGCGGGAGATCCCTGGGGGCCGACGAGCAGTACTTC
clone size: -; J gene: TRBJ2-3; V gene: TRBV2; D gene: TRBD2; CDR3 length: 16; CDR3 protein: CASSSGLAVSTDTQYF; CDR3 DNA: TGTGCCAGCAGTTCGGGACTAGCGGTTAGCACAGATACGCAGTATTTT
clone size: -; J gene: TRBJ2-1; V gene: TRBV11-2; D gene: TRBD2; CDR3 length: 16; CDR3 protein: CASIQTLAGIYNEQFF; CDR3 DNA: TGTGCCAGCATCCAGACTCTAGCGGGGATCTACAATGAGCAGTTCTTC
clone size: -; J gene: TRBJ1-1; V gene: TRBV20-1; D gene: -; CDR3 length: 11; CDR3 protein: CSARVRAVPFF; CDR3 DNA: TGCAGTGCTAGAGTCAGGGCTGTCCCTTTCTTT
clone size: -; J gene: TRBJ2-7; V gene: TRBV28; D gene: TRBD1; CDR3 length: 16; CDR3 protein: CASSYSGGQGSYEQYF; CDR3 DNA: TGTGCCAGCAGTTATTCCGGGGGACAGGGGTCCTACGAGCAGTACTTC
clone size: -; J gene: TRBJ2-3; V gene: TRBV10-1; D gene: TRBD2; CDR3 length: 17; CDR3 protein: CASSEFPSGSIADTQYF; CDR3 DNA: TGCGCCAGCAGTGAGTTCCCTAGCGGGAGTATCGCAGATACGCAGTATTTT
clone size: few; J gene: TRBJ1-1; V gene: TRBV19; D gene: -; CDR3 length: 11; CDR3 protein: CASTKDWVAFF; CDR3 DNA: TGTGCCAGTACCAAGGATTGGGTGGCTTTCTTT
clone size: -; J gene: TRBJ1-1; V gene: TRBV25-1; D gene: TRBD1; CDR3 length: 15; CDR3 protein: CASRRDSRKAPEAFF; CDR3 DNA: TGTGCCAGCAGGAGGGACAGTCGGAAGGCCCCTGAAGCTTTCTTT
clone size: -; J gene: TRBJ2-5; V gene: TRBV7-9; D gene: TRBD1; CDR3 length: 14; CDR3 protein: CASSPGTAQETQYF; CDR3 DNA: TGTGCCAGCAGCCCCGGGACAGCCCAAGAGACCCAGTACTTC
clone size: -; J gene: TRBJ2-3; V gene: TRBV5-4; D gene: -; CDR3 length: 16; CDR3 protein: CASSLVVGASTDTQYF; CDR3 DNA: TGTGCCAGCAGCTTGGTCGTGGGCGCTAGCACAGATACGCAGTATTTT
clone size: -; J gene: TRBJ1-3; V gene: TRBV7-8; D gene: -; CDR3 length: 14; CDR3 protein: CASSTLPQGNTIYF; CDR3 DNA: TGTGCCAGCAGCACACTACCTCAAGGAAACACCATATATTTT
clone size: -; J gene: TRBJ2-3; V gene: TRBV28; D gene: TRBD2; CDR3 length: 15; CDR3 protein: CASSRTSGSLDTQYF; CDR3 DNA: TGTGCCAGCAGTCGGACTAGCGGTAGCCTAGATACGCAGTATTTT
clone size: -; J gene: TRBJ1-3; V gene: TRBV6-1; D gene: -; CDR3 length: 15; CDR3 protein: CATRLTFDSGNTIYF; CDR3 DNA: TGTGCCACTCGCTTAACGTTTGACTCTGGAAACACCATATATTTT
clone size: -; J gene: TRBJ1-2; V gene: TRBV19; D gene: -; CDR3 length: 15; CDR3 protein: CASSKDHVGNYGYTF; CDR3 DNA: TGTGCCAGTAGTAAAGACCATGTGGGAAACTATGGCTACACCTTC
clone size: -; J gene: TRBJ2-7; V gene: TRBV27; D gene: -; CDR3 length: 15; CDR3 protein: CASSPTGTGTYEQYF; CDR3 DNA: TGTGCCAGCAGTCCGACAGGTACAGGGACCTACGAGCAGTACTTC
clone size: -; J gene: TRBJ2-7; V gene: TRBV5-8; D gene: TRBD1; CDR3 length: 14; CDR3 protein: CASSPGQGYYEQYF; CDR3 DNA: TGTGCCAGCAGCCCCGGACAGGGGTACTACGAGCAGTACTTC
clone size: -; J gene: TRBJ1-2; V gene: TRBV28; D gene: -; CDR3 length: 15; CDR3 protein: CAILRGDRANYGYTF; CDR3 DNA: TGTGCCATATTGAGGGGGGATAGGGCTAACTATGGCTACACCTTC
clone size: -; J gene: TRBJ1-1; V gene: TRBV13; D gene: TRBD1; CDR3 length: 16; CDR3 protein: CASSLNRAGGNTEAFF; CDR3 DNA: TGTGCCAGCAGCTTAAACAGGGCAGGGGGGAACACTGAAGCTTTCTTT
clone size: -; J gene: TRBJ2-2; V gene: TRBV28; D gene: -; CDR3 length: 14; CDR3 protein: CASLRSANTGELFF; CDR3 DNA: TGTGCCAGCCTAAGGTCAGCAAACACCGGGGAGCTGTTTTTT
clone size: -; J gene: TRBJ2-5; V gene: TRBV19; D gene: -; CDR3 length: 12; CDR3 protein: CASSPGTTTQYF; CDR3 DNA: TGTGCCAGTAGTCCCGGGACCACCACCCAGTACTTC
clone size: -; J gene: TRBJ1-4; V gene: TRBV28; D gene: -; CDR3 length: 15; CDR3 protein: CASSLSAATNEKLFF; CDR3 DNA: TGTGCCAGCAGTTTATCGGCAGCAACTAATGAAAAACTGTTTTTT
clone size: -; J gene: TRBJ2-1; V gene: TRBV5-6; D gene: -; CDR3 length: 17; CDR3 protein: CASSLAPQGKSYNEQFF; CDR3 DNA: TGTGCCAGCAGCTTGGCTCCCCAGGGAAAAAGCTACAATGAGCAGTTCTTC
clone size: -; J gene: TRBJ2-5; V gene: TRBV2; D gene: -; CDR3 length: 15; CDR3 protein: CASSESLRTKETQYF; CDR3 DNA: TGTGCCAGCAGTGAGAGTCTTAGGACCAAAGAGACCCAGTACTTC